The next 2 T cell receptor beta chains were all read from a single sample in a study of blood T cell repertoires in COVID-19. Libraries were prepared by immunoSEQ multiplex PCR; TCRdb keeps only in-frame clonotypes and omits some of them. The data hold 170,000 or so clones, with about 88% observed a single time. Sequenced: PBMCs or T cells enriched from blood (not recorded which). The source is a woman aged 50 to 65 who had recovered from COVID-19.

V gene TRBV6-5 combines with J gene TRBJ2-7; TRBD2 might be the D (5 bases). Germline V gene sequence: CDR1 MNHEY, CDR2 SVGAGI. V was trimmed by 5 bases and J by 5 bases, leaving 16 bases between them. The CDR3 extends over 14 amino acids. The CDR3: CASSPQGRRDEQYF. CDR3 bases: TGTGCCAGCAGTCCCCAAGGTCGGCGGGACGAGCAGTACTTC.

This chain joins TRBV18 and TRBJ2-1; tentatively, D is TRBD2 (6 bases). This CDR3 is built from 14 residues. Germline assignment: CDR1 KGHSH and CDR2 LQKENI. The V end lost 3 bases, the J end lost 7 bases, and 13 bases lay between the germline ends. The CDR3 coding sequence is TGTGCCAGCTCACCTCCTAGCGTGGTGAATGAGCAGTTCTTC. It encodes CASSPPSVVNEQFF.